This is a list of T cell receptor beta chains from one sample in a study of cytomegalovirus exposure and HLA in healthy donors. Some clones are missing from TCRdb's copy, which holds only in-frame ones; the method was immunoSEQ multiplex PCR. Counted here are roughly 250,000 clones, about 90% occurring once; the ten biggest clones make up 1% to 1.5%. The specimen was PBMCs. The receptors here all came from a woman aged 25 to 39 in good health and CMV-seropositive. The CDR3 runs from the conserved cysteine through the conserved F or W. The D gene is left open where the match is weak. Rows give clone size only sometimes, using once, few, many, or a class for an expanded clone.

TRBJ1-2 | . | . | TRBV30 | TGTGCCTGGAGATATTACCCCCGGGGTGGCTATGGCTACACCTTC | CAWRYYPRGGYGYTF
TRBJ1-1 | few | . | TRBV1 | TGCACCAGCAGCCAAGATAGGTTAGACAGACACACTGAAGCTTTCTTT | CTSSQDRLDRHTEAFF
TRBJ2-7 | . | TRBD1 | TRBV18 | TGTGCCAGCTCACCAGACAGGGTGATTTACGAGCAGTACTTC | CASSPDRVIYEQYF
TRBJ1-5 | . | . | TRBV28 | TGTGCCAGCGGACTTGTTGGCAATCAGCCCCAGCATTTT | CASGLVGNQPQHF
TRBJ2-3 | . | . | TRBV28 | TGTGCCAGCAGTTTTCAAGAGGGAGATACGCAGTATTTT | CASSFQEGDTQYF
TRBJ2-3 | once | . | TRBV9 | TGTGCCAGCAGCGACAGACCGGAATCTGGGAGCATCGCCTTGGATACGCAGTATTTT | CASSDRPESGSIALDTQYF
TRBJ2-7 | . | . | TRBV10-3 | TGTGCCATCAGTGAAAAAAGCGGTAGCTACGAGCAGTACTTC | CAISEKSGSYEQYF
TRBJ2-7 | . | . | TRBV27 | TGTGCCAGCAGTTCCACCCTTAGCGGTACTTCCTACGAGCAGTACTTC | CASSSTLSGTSYEQYF
TRBJ2-2 | many | TRBD2 | TRBV9 | TGTGCCAGCAGCGGGACTAGCGGGAACACCGGGGAGCTGTTTTTT | CASSGTSGNTGELFF
TRBJ2-2 | few | TRBD2 | TRBV5-1 | TGCGCCAGCCAACGCCTAGCGGGAGGCGGAACCGGGGAGCTGTTTTTT | CASQRLAGGGTGELFF
TRBJ2-1 | . | TRBD1 | TRBV7-6 | TGTGCCAGCAGCTTGGGACAGGGGCTCGAGCGGAGTGAGCAGTTCTTC | CASSLGQGLERSEQFF
TRBJ1-1 | . | . | TRBV21-1 | TGTGCCAGCAGCAAAGCGCCGGAAGGCCCCGGGGCTGAAGCTTTCTTT | CASSKAPEGPGAEAFF
TRBJ2-3 | . | TRBD2 | TRBV6-6 | TGTGCCAGCAGTTATGGGGGACTAGTCTCTACAGATACGCAGTATTTT | CASSYGGLVSTDTQYF
TRBJ1-2 | . | . | TRBV5-1 | TGCGCCAGCAGCTTGGACGGTAACTATGGCTACACCTTC | CASSLDGNYGYTF
TRBJ1-3 | . | . | TRBV4-2 | TGTGCCAGCAGCCACACCTACAGGGCCGCTGGAAACACCATATATTTT | CASSHTYRAAGNTIYF
TRBJ1-2 | once | . | TRBV11-2 | TGTGCCAGCAGCTTTGGTACCCAAACGAGCTATGGCTACACCTTC | CASSFGTQTSYGYTF
TRBJ1-1 | . | . | TRBV6-6 | TGTGCCAGCAGCCCGCGACAGGACCACACTGAAGCTTTCTTT | CASSPRQDHTEAFF
TRBJ1-5 | . | . | TRBV2 | TGTGCCAGCAGCAGCGGTGAAGGGAGGGGACAGCCCCAGCATTTT | CASSSGEGRGQPQHF
TRBJ2-7 | . | TRBD1 | TRBV5-8 | TGTGCCAGCACACATCGGACAGGGGTATACGAGCAGTACTTC | CASTHRTGVYEQYF
TRBJ2-3 | . | TRBD1 | TRBV5-1 | TGCGCCAGCAGCTCTGGGACAGCAAACACAGATACGCAGTATTTT | CASSSGTANTDTQYF
TRBJ2-7 | . | . | TRBV5-4 | TGTGCCAGCAGCGGCCCGTGGCAGGGCTCCTACGAGCAGTACTTC | CASSGPWQGSYEQYF
TRBJ2-7 | . | . | TRBV27 | TGTGCCAGCATCGTCTCTCCGAGGGGGTGGGACTACGAGCAGTACTTC | CASIVSPRGWDYEQYF
TRBJ1-2 | . | . | TRBV6-6 | TGTGCCAGCACCAAATGGGTCGGGATACGGCATGGCTACACCTTC | CASTKWVGIRHGYTF
TRBJ2-2 | once | TRBD1 | TRBV29-1 | TGCAGCGTTCCCCCCCTCCGGACAGGGACGGGCGGGGAGCTGTTTTTT | CSVPPLRTGTGGELFF
TRBJ2-3 | . | . | TRBV5-1 | TGCGCCAGCAGCTTGCAGGACATACGCACAGATACGCAGTATTTT | CASSLQDIRTDTQYF
TRBJ2-5 | . | . | TRBV9 | TGTGCCAGCAGCGTAGACACCTCGGAGGGAGAGACCCAGTACTTC | CASSVDTSEGETQYF
TRBJ2-6 | once | . | TRBV7-5 | TGTGTCAGAAGCTCCGTGGGGGGGGCTGGGGCCAACGTCCTGACTTTC | CVRSSVGGAGANVLTF
TRBJ2-5 | . | TRBD1 | TRBV18 | TGTGCCAGCTCACCACACAGGGGATGGGAAGAGACCCAGTACTTC | CASSPHRGWEETQYF
TRBJ1-5 | . | . | TRBV19 | TGTGCCAGTAGTATCACCTGGGCAGGGGAAGATCAGCCCCAGCATTTT | CASSITWAGEDQPQHF
TRBJ1-4 | . | . | TRBV28 | TGTGCCAGCAGCCGCGGACAGATTGAAAAACTGTTTTTT | CASSRGQIEKLFF
TRBJ2-7 | . | . | TRBV6-1 | TGTGCCAGCAGTGAGGGTCTGGGCCACGAGCAGTACTTC | CASSEGLGHEQYF
TRBJ2-1 | . | . | TRBV7-8 | TGTGCCAGCAGCTCCCGCCCAAGGGGGATATCCTACAATGAGCAGTTCTTC | CASSSRPRGISYNEQFF
TRBJ2-7 | . | TRBD2 | TRBV5-1 | TGCGCCAGCAGCTTGGTTCTAGCGGGGACCTACGAGCAGTACTTC | CASSLVLAGTYEQYF
TRBJ1-1 | . | . | TRBV27 | TGTGCCAGCAGTATCGGGGGAGGCGAAGCTTTCTTT | CASSIGGGEAFF
TRBJ2-2 | . | . | TRBV7-6 | TGTGCCAGCAGCGTATTACAGGGTACAGACACCGGGGAGCTGTTTTTT | CASSVLQGTDTGELFF
TRBJ2-2 | . | . | TRBV6-1 | TGTGCCAGCCGACTGTGGGGGGACGGGGAGCTGTTTTTT | CASRLWGDGELFF
TRBJ1-5 | . | TRBD1 | TRBV29-1 | TGCAGCGCACAGGGGAACAATCAGCCCCAGCATTTT | CSAQGNNQPQHF
TRBJ2-2 | once | . | TRBV27 | TGTGCCAGCAGTTTACCTCTTTCCGGGGAGCTGTTTTTT | CASSLPLSGELFF
TRBJ2-5 | once | TRBD1 | TRBV28 | TGTGCCAGCAGTCTGGGGGACAGGGGAGTGAGGGAGACCCAGTACTTC | CASSLGDRGVRETQYF
TRBJ1-5 | . | . | TRBV19 | TGTGCCAGTACAGGTTATAGCAATCAGCCCCAGCATTTT | CASTGYSNQPQHF
TRBJ2-4 | few | TRBD1 | TRBV19 | TGTGCCAGTAGTCGGGGACAGGGGGCGAACATTCAGTACTTC | CASSRGQGANIQYF
TRBJ2-5 | . | TRBD2 | TRBV4-1 | TGCGCCAGCAGCCCCTGGGTCGGGAGGCGGGAGACCCAGTACTTC | CASSPWVGRRETQYF
TRBJ2-2 | once | TRBD1 | TRBV7-3 | TGTGCCAGCAGCCTAGGACAGGGCACCGGGGAGCTGTTTTTT | CASSLGQGTGELFF
TRBJ1-2 | . | . | TRBV28 | TGTGCCAGCAGTTTGCAGGGGTCACGGTCAATTACGCGGGGCTACACCTTC | CASSLQGSRSITRGYTF
TRBJ1-2 | . | . | TRBV15 | TGTGCCACCAGCAGAGGGGCCACAGGAAACTATGGCTACACCTTC | CATSRGATGNYGYTF
TRBJ2-2 | . | . | TRBV27 | TGTGCCAGCAGTATTACCCGGGTTTCCCCCGCGAACACCGGGGAGCTGTTTTTT | CASSITRVSPANTGELFF
TRBJ2-7 | . | . | TRBV7-3 | TGTGCCAGCAGCTTAAGCGGGACCTACGAGCAGTACTTC | CASSLSGTYEQYF
TRBJ1-5 | . | . | TRBV28 | TGTGCCAGCAGTTCATGGACAGCCGGCGATCAGCCCCAGCATTTT | CASSSWTAGDQPQHF
TRBJ1-2 | . | . | TRBV19 | TGTGCCAGTAGTATGCCATCCGCGGGAGGCTACACCTTC | CASSMPSAGGYTF
TRBJ2-3 | . | . | TRBV5-6 | TGTGCCAGCAGCCCCCGGTTACGCACAGATACGCAGTATTTT | CASSPRLRTDTQYF
TRBJ1-2 | . | . | TRBV6-6 | TGTGCCAGCAGGAGCGGGACGGGGATTAACTATGGCTACACCTTC | CASRSGTGINYGYTF
TRBJ2-7 | . | . | TRBV27 | TGTGCCAGCAGTTTACTGATGACAGCCCCGGGGGACGAGCAGTACTTC | CASSLLMTAPGDEQYF
TRBJ1-2 | . | . | TRBV28 | TGTGCCAGCAGTATTACTATCTATGGCTACACCTTC | CASSITIYGYTF
TRBJ1-2 | . | TRBD1 | TRBV6-1 | TGTGCCAGCAGTCGACAGGGGATAGAGTATGGCTACACCTTC | CASSRQGIEYGYTF
TRBJ2-6 | . | TRBD2 | TRBV7-9 | TGTGCCAGCAGCCCGGTCCGGGGGGGCCCGAGCTCTGGGGCCAACGTCCTGACTTTC | CASSPVRGGPSSGANVLTF